The T cell receptor beta chain under discussion was sequenced for a study of cytomegalovirus exposure and HLA in healthy donors (dated by TCRdb to the late 2010s). About the investigation overall: According to an earlier analysis of several hundred of the donors, 150 million to 200 million T cells yielded roughly 110 million unique TCR beta sequences and about 280 Gb of sequence data. A later analysis re-analyzed previously published TCR beta repertoires from 666 donors and added high-resolution HLA genotyping to study TCR occurrence patterns. Typing coverage differed by locus: A, B, C, DRB1 and DQB1 were typed in roughly 629-640 donors, DQA1 in around 500, DPA1 in around 600, and DPB1 in roughly 470. High-throughput TCR immunosequencing, statistical association of individual TCRs with disease status, and machine learning were combined to predict cytomegalovirus infection status. All discovery cohort repertoires had been generated on a single sequencing platform. In a later genetic analysis, genome-wide SNP genotypes for about 60% of the 666 donors were used, and that subset was treated as a discovery cohort. Of the roughly 400 genotyped donors, approximately 83% fell in the genetic ancestry cluster associated with self-reported Caucasian donors. Donor age, sex, ethnicity and CMV serostatus were compiled together with the repertoire data. About five DR-DQ haplotypes were treated as single units for association and clustering because of strong linkage in the cohort. An early release covering approximately 600 HLA-typed donors comprised about 300 gigabases of sequencing data and some 79 million unique TCR sequences. Among about 390 genotyped donors of the cohort, an average of 235,054 unique TCR beta nucleotide sequences were sequenced per donor, roughly 20% of them non-productive. In addition to the first cohort of several hundred subjects, a separate validation cohort of 120 different subjects was used. HLA typing covered class I and class II loci at four-digit resolution. The later analysis used no new phenotypic data to find candidate immune exposures, relying instead on TCR beta sequences and their occurrence across donors. An earlier analysis of around 540 of the donors applied high-throughput TCR beta sequencing to assess whether each TCR beta V gene segment acted as functional or pseudogenic. The study used immunosequencing to profile the T cell repertoires of several hundred subjects and linked those repertoires to cytomegalovirus serostatus. The aim of the study was to test whether cataloging public T cell receptors could identify signatures of past pathogen exposure. The full study reports these points: HLA typing was unavailable for some donors at each locus, so association tests used only the typed subset. Specific HLA alleles were associated with over 15,000 TCR beta sequences at a false discovery rate of 0.05 in a later analysis. Correlated functional status among segregating V segments might reflect linkage disequilibrium, but an unknown experimental factor could not be ruled out. In a later analysis, HLA-associated TCR beta chains were found to be more clonally expanded and to have lower generation probabilities than equally common non-associated chains. The only immune exposure information available for the cohort was CMV serostatus. A total of about 180 TCR beta chains were listed by the study as associated with cytomegalovirus. A later analysis found that TCR association rates varied across HLA loci, with DRB1 alleles showing the most associated TCRs and HLA-C alleles the fewest. Only TCR beta chains were sequenced in this cohort, and the absence of alpha or paired-chain data limited detectable features. A cluster of highly shared sequence variants was judged likely to represent a technical artifact of the sequencing pipeline. The authors suggested that the approach could potentially be generalized to other disease states and immunological phenotypes. Several of the top co-occurrence clusters appeared to be linked to parvovirus B19, influenza, CMV and Epstein-Barr virus, according to a later analysis. Most TCR sequences were seen in very few donors, while some public TCRs were found in many individuals. Because the 87-base-pair reads could not distinguish some IMGT-functional V segments, including TRBV6-2 and TRBV6-3, those segments were excluded. The classifier was reported to diagnose cytomegalovirus status with high specificity and sensitivity in both the original cohort and the validation cohort. Strong co-occurrence of HLA alleles, especially DR and DQ, made assigning TCR associations to individual alleles difficult. An earlier analysis of 450 to 750 of the donors showed that most TCR beta V segments appeared in productive rearrangements either about 87% or about 30% of the time, which broadly matched IMGT annotations. Compared with the approximately 670-donor mean, donors in an Asian-associated ancestry cluster had fewer N-insertions in productive TCRs, according to a later genetic analysis. Three of the identified cytomegalovirus-associated TCR beta chains were confirmed in vitro to be specific for cytomegalovirus antigens. The presence/absence analyses assumed that sequencing depth was roughly uniform across donors, and that assumption may not be true. In a later analysis, most CMV-associated TCR beta chains were found to appear HLA-restricted, with HLA associations seemingly driven largely by CMV exposure. V-gene and J-gene trimming of TCR beta chains was associated with a missense DCLRE1C variant in a later genetic analysis, and the association was replicated in an independent cohort. Because counts were too low, roughly 17 rarely observed V segments, including chromosome 9 orphons, were left out of the earlier analysis of over 550 of the donors. A further reported finding was that TCR beta sequences accurately predicted the HLA-A and HLA-B alleles for most subjects in the first cohort.

From its cysteine to its phenylalanine, the CDR3 spans 13 amino acids. Kept here is only the CDR3 DNA, which spans 39 bases and is read in frame from base 1. CDR1 and CDR2 are drawn from the germline V gene (reference sequence): MNHEY, SMNVEV. Library method: the immunoSEQ multiplex PCR assay. A mixture of 60 forward primers for TCR Vbeta segments and 13 reverse primers for TCR Jbeta segments was used in the multiplex PCR. The CDR3 region of rearranged TCR beta genes was amplified from genomic DNA by a multiplex PCR assay. Amplified TCR beta libraries were sequenced as 87-base-pair reads on the Illumina HiSeq System. On the study's bioinformatics: In a later analysis, 70 million to 95 million unique TCR beta chains were counted across the 500 to 850 repertoires, and some 10 million of these chains were shared by at least two donors. A nearest-neighbor algorithm error-corrected the raw reads and collapsed the reads into unique sequences, merging closely related sequences to remove PCR and sequencing errors. V, D and J gene segments were assigned by aligning CDR3 sequences to IMGT reference sequences. For a sequence to be retained, at least a six-nucleotide match to both a V gene segment and a J gene segment was required. Rearrangements were called productive when the CDR3 lacked stop codons and stayed in frame with V and J; all others were non-productive. Following IMGT convention, CDR3 was defined as the stretch from the second conserved V-encoded cysteine up to the conserved J-encoded phenylalanine. The earlier analysis of about 590 of the donors excluded sequences that lacked an unambiguous match to a single V gene segment. In an earlier analysis of approximately 500 of the donors, a V segment was called functional when productive rearrangements were above 56.7%, and segregating when the standard deviation between donors exceeded 5%. A statistical classification framework was developed to diagnose cytomegalovirus status using the catalog of TCR beta chain sequences. V and J gene assignment, in a later analysis, came from comparing TCR nucleotide sequences with IMGT/GENE-DB human TR gene sequences. A later analysis assigned CDR3 sequences and most-parsimonious VDJ recombination scenarios with the TCRdist pipeline. In a later analysis, each TCR beta chain was defined by its CDR3 amino acid sequence together with its V-gene family, and reads lacking a unique V-gene family were excluded. In a later analysis, 450 to 600 highly shared, low-generation-probability nucleotide sequences were removed to address suspected cross-contamination and a sequencing artifact. In a later analysis, a clonal expansion index for each public chain was calculated from normalized within-repertoire ranks of inferred template counts. Generation probabilities in a later analysis came from a VDJ recombination model fitted to out-of-frame rearrangements, and those results were checked against IGoR. In a later analysis, TCR-TCR, TCR-HLA and TCR-CMV co-occurrence was scored with hypergeometric tests, and a repertoire-size bias correction was applied to TCR pairs. In a later analysis, false discovery rates were estimated by permuting HLA or CMV assignments 20 times. A later analysis grouped co-occurring TCRs with DBSCAN, adding TCRdist sequence similarity when clustering within HLA-allele-positive subsets. Repertoires with fewer than 30,000 or more than 120,000 public chains, plus five repertoires with anomalous nucleotide sharing, were excluded from co-occurrence clustering. The immuneACCESS repertoire file appears here via TCRdb, limited to in-frame rearrangements. These files lack a portion of the clones; in checked studies, under half of the deficit traces to unresolved V genes, and the cause of the others is not known. V and J calls and clone size follow that table, whereas D and trimming were derived from the DNA. This sample comprises fewer than 110,000 clones, approximately 76% of them detected only once. The biggest ten clones account for approximately 2.4% of the sample.

In total, roughly 710 healthy bone marrow donors made up the cohort. At the time of sampling, every cohort member was nominally healthy, though immune exposures that went unrecorded were likely present. The donor was CMV seronegative and belonged to the group of 352 seronegative cohort members. A peripheral blood sample was collected from each donor, and TCR beta sequencing was performed on peripheral blood mononuclear cells. The Qiagen DNeasy Blood Extraction Kit was used to extract genomic DNA from the blood cell samples. To note about this clone: The antigen it binds to is not known. The junction and the germline gene differ at one end; a read error may be behind it.

The sequence links TRBV27 to TRBJ2-7; TRBD2 is a possible D gene, resting on 6 matching bases. What was sequenced was PBMCs. This receptor was obtained from a man younger than 35 in good health and CMV-seronegative. The CDR3 region reads CGSRNLGGYEQYF. DNA sequence: TGTGGCAGCAGAAACTTGGGAGGCTACGAGCAGTACTTC.